This TCR beta chain was sequenced during a study of blood T cell repertoires in COVID-19. Study-wide background: T cells, B-cell-depleted T cells, or PBMCs provided the cDNA or gDNA that served as material.

Authors' processing steps: Reference gene primer amplification yielded estimated nucleated cell counts. Only in-frame clones appear in the TCRdb table, and some are missing; sequencing was by immunoSEQ multiplex PCR. D and trimming were read from the DNA, whereas the V and J calls and clone size are those reported in that table. Here the sample spans 150,000 or so clones, just under 85% being singletons. Germline V gives CDR1 SGHAT, CDR2 FQNNGV. CDR3 size: 15 residues. The V and J ends lost 2 bases and 4 bases, in that order; junction bases with no gene match: 6. J is TRBJ2-7 and V is TRBV11-2; 9 nucleotides line up with TRBD1. This receptor was identified in a man in his forties or fifties who had recovered from COVID-19. Sequenced material: PBMCs or T cells enriched from blood (not recorded which). For the CDR3, the DNA is TGTGCCAGCAGCTTAACCGGGACAGGGCCATACGAGCAGTACTTC. This translates into CASSLTGTGPYEQYF.